These T cell receptor beta chains were read from a single sample in a study of blood T cell repertoires in COVID-19. Sequencing used immunoSEQ multiplex PCR; TCRdb keeps in-frame clones, though not all of them. The sample contains 55,000 to 60,000 clones, approximately 84% of which appear only once. Sequencing used peripheral blood. These receptors all come from a man aged 65 to 85 with active COVID-19. Both conserved end residues are part of each CDR3. A D gene is named only where the DNA matches it firmly. Expanded clones get a size class; other rows say once, few or many, or leave the size out.

cdr3_nt: TGTGCCTGGAGTCCGGGGGGGATAAGAACTGAAGCTTTCTTT
cdr3_aa: CAWSPGGIRTEAFF
j_call: TRBJ1-1
clone_size: .
v_call: TRBV30
d_call: .

cdr3_nt: TGTGCCATCAGTGAATCGACCCCGGGGGCCCAGCATTTT
cdr3_aa: CAISESTPGAQHF
j_call: TRBJ1-5
clone_size: few
v_call: TRBV10-3
d_call: .

cdr3_nt: TGTGCCAGCAGCCGGACAGGGGGCGCCCAAAACTATGGCTACACCTTC
cdr3_aa: CASSRTGGAQNYGYTF
j_call: TRBJ1-2
clone_size: .
v_call: TRBV7-2
d_call: TRBD1

cdr3_nt: TGTGCCAGCAGCCAGGAACTAGCGGGAGACGGGGATACGCAGTATTTT
cdr3_aa: CASSQELAGDGDTQYF
j_call: TRBJ2-3
clone_size: .
v_call: TRBV14
d_call: TRBD2

cdr3_nt: TGTGCCAGTAGTGACAGGGTGGGGCAGCCCCAGCATTTT
cdr3_aa: CASSDRVGQPQHF
j_call: TRBJ1-5
clone_size: .
v_call: TRBV19
d_call: TRBD1

cdr3_nt: TGTGCCAGCAGCCTACTGACTAGCGGGGGAACAGATACGCAGTATTTT
cdr3_aa: CASSLLTSGGTDTQYF
j_call: TRBJ2-3
clone_size: .
v_call: TRBV3-1/TRBV3-2
d_call: TRBD2

cdr3_nt: TGTGCCAGCAGCTTAGCGTGGACTCTCAGAGCCGGGGAGCTGTTTTTT
cdr3_aa: CASSLAWTLRAGELFF
j_call: TRBJ2-2
clone_size: .
v_call: TRBV7-2
d_call: .

cdr3_nt: TGTGCCAGCAGTAGGTCCAGGGGTTTTTACGAGCAGTACTTC
cdr3_aa: CASSRSRGFYEQYF
j_call: TRBJ2-7
clone_size: .
v_call: TRBV6-2/TRBV6-3
d_call: .

cdr3_nt: TGTGCCAGCAGCCCCAGGTCAGGCTCCTACGAGCAGTACTTC
cdr3_aa: CASSPRSGSYEQYF
j_call: TRBJ2-7
clone_size: .
v_call: TRBV14
d_call: .

cdr3_nt: TGTGCCAGCAGACAGGGGGTTTCGAACACTGAAGCTTTCTTT
cdr3_aa: CASRQGVSNTEAFF
j_call: TRBJ1-1
clone_size: .
v_call: TRBV5-8
d_call: TRBD1

cdr3_nt: TGTGCCAGCAGTTTCACAGCGGGAGGCTCCTACAATGAGCAGTTCTTC
cdr3_aa: CASSFTAGGSYNEQFF
j_call: TRBJ2-1
clone_size: .
v_call: TRBV6-2/TRBV6-3
d_call: TRBD2

cdr3_nt: TGTGCCAGCAGGAGGGACACCTACGAGCAGTACTTC
cdr3_aa: CASRRDTYEQYF
j_call: TRBJ2-7
clone_size: .
v_call: TRBV13
d_call: .

cdr3_nt: TGTGCCAGCAGTTACAAAGGGGCAGGGCGAAGAAATACGCAGTATTTT
cdr3_aa: CASSYKGAGRRNTQYF
j_call: TRBJ2-3
clone_size: .
v_call: TRBV6-2/TRBV6-3
d_call: .

cdr3_nt: TGCGCCAGCAGCTTGGTACAGCCCTCCATGAACACTGAAGCTTTCTTT
cdr3_aa: CASSLVQPSMNTEAFF
j_call: TRBJ1-1
clone_size: .
v_call: TRBV5-1
d_call: .

cdr3_nt: TGTGCCAGCAGCAAAGGCGGTGCCGGACAGGTCCCGGAGGAGCAGTACTTC
cdr3_aa: CASSKGGAGQVPEEQYF
j_call: TRBJ2-7
clone_size: once
v_call: TRBV21-1
d_call: .

cdr3_nt: TGTGCCTGGGACGGTTCAGGCAGCTATGAGCAGTTCTTC
cdr3_aa: CAWDGSGSYEQFF
j_call: TRBJ2-1
clone_size: .
v_call: TRBV30
d_call: .

cdr3_nt: TGCAGCGTCACGGGGGACAACTATGGCTACACCTTC
cdr3_aa: CSVTGDNYGYTF
j_call: TRBJ1-2
clone_size: .
v_call: TRBV29-1
d_call: .